This T cell receptor (beta chain) came from a study of response to subunit inactivated influenza vaccine. The trim removed 3 bases at V and 3 bases at J, leaving 6 bases unmatched. The CDR3 spans 16 residues. The V gene's germline CDR1 is DFQATT and CDR2 SNEGSKA (reference sequence). This clonotype was counted at least ten times. The target antigen is unknown. Each CDR3 protein is one row after TCRdb ran MiXCR on the RT-PCR reads. The data show some 480,000 distinct CDR3 sequences, 9.5% to 12% seen once. The study's findings and limits: The study's authors posited that every seasonal influenza vaccination enlists few new T cells.

This chain links TRBV20-1 with TRBJ2-4; 12 bases map to TRBD2. The sequences come from PBMCs from blood, collected roughly 46 days after vaccination. The sequence was collected from a man aged 45-60 years who received an inactivated influenza vaccine. This CDR3 reads CSASKPSGGVKNIQYF. CDR3 coding DNA: TGCAGTGCTAGCAAGCCTAGCGGGGGGGTCAAAAACATTCAGTACTTC.